The 32 T cell receptor beta chains given below trace back to one sample, sequenced in a study of blood T cell repertoires in COVID-19. Profiling relied on immunoSEQ multiplex PCR, and the TCRdb table lists in-frame clones only, not all of them. Of under 95,000 clones in the sample, around 90% were seen once. The specimen sequenced was peripheral blood. These receptor sequences come from a human donor in a cohort sampled during active COVID-19.

This clone appeared a single time. This chain connects TRBV28 to TRBJ2-1, with a possible D match to TRBD2 (5 bases). Germline V CDR1 and CDR2: MDHEN, SYDVKM. The CDR3 runs to 20 residues. V was shortened by 7 bases and J by 5 bases, with 33 bases between the two germline ends. The CDR3 region has the DNA TGTGCCAGCATTAAAACCACCTTTCGGTCAACTAGACCTATAAACAATGAGCAGTTCTTC. This gives the protein CASIKTTFRSTRPINNEQFF.

The J gene is TRBJ2-2, the V gene TRBV7-2, with a tentative D call TRBD1 (5 bases). The CDR3 sequence is 16 residues long. From germline, CDR1 is SGHTA and CDR2 FQGNSA. V lost 0 bases and J lost 6, with 14 bases in between. The CDR3: CASSLALWQGAGELFF. The CDR3 nucleotides read TGTGCCAGCAGCTTAGCGCTATGGCAGGGTGCCGGGGAGCTGTTTTTT.

J is TRBJ1-4 and V is TRBV7-9; D ambiguous. Germline V gene data show CDR1 as SEHNR and CDR2 as FQNEAQ (reference sequence). V dropped 3 bases and J dropped 5 bases, with 10 bases sitting between them. The CDR3 consists of 14 residues. The DNA of the CDR3 is TGTGCCAGCAGCTTCAGACTAAACAATGAAAAACTGTTTTTT. The encoded protein is CASSFRLNNEKLFF.

Here the CDR3 reads CASRTSRVTEAFF. Written as DNA, the CDR3 is TGTGCCAGTCGCACGTCTCGGGTAACTGAAGCTTTCTTT. This chain uses TRBV19 with TRBJ1-1; D remains ambiguous. The CDR3 spans 13 residues. CDR1 and CDR2 from the germline V gene are LNHDA and SQIVND (reference sequence). Trimming shortened V by 8 bases and J by 5 bases, and 15 bases separated the two germline ends.

The rearrangement uses TRBV6-5 and TRBJ2-7; the match to TRBD2 covers 7 bases. J gave up 2 bases and V 7 bases, and 11 bases lay outside the gene matches. The germline V gene has CDR1 MNHEY and CDR2 SVGAGI. CDR3 length equals 15 residues. CDR3 residues: CASTYAGERTYEQYF. The DNA for the CDR3 is TGTGCCAGCACCTACGCGGGAGAACGGACCTACGAGCAGTACTTC.

In this sample, this clone turned up a few times. The J gene is TRBJ1-5, the V gene TRBV7-2; 9 positions agree with TRBD1. V lost 0 bases, J lost 4 bases, and 1 base stayed unmatched. The CDR3 spans 15 residues. CDR1 SGHTA and CDR2 FQGNSA come from the germline V gene. The CDR3 DNA reads as TGTGCCAGCAGCTTAGCCGGGACAGGGAATCAGCCCCAGCATTTT. Translating it yields CASSLAGTGNQPQHF.

V usage is TRBV19 and J usage is TRBJ1-1; D is unclear. This CDR3 comprises 13 residues. From germline, CDR1 is LNHDA and CDR2 SQIVND (reference sequence). V was clipped by 7 bases and J by 1 base, with 10 bases between them. The CDR3 protein is CASNSLPNTEAFF. The CDR3 DNA is TGTGCCAGTAACTCCCTCCCGAACACTGAAGCTTTCTTT.

V gene TRBV9 combines with J gene TRBJ2-7, with 11 bases that match TRBD2. CDR3 length equals 16 residues. V was pared by 4 bases and J by 2 bases, with 8 bases of the junction left unmatched. CDR1 is SGDLS and CDR2 is YYNGEE in the germline V gene. The DNA of the CDR3 is TGTGCCAGCAGCCTTCTTGGGACTAGCGGTGCCTACGAGCAGTACTTC. This translates into CASSLLGTSGAYEQYF.

The chain joins TRBV5-8 to TRBJ2-2, with TRBD1 as a possible D gene (6 bases). CDR1 SGHTS and CDR2 YDEGEE come from the germline V gene. The CDR3 loop spans 15 amino acids. Trimming took 0 bases from V and 4 from J, leaving 10 bases between them. CDR3 loop: CASSLEQGGTGELFF. CDR3 DNA: TGTGCCAGCAGCTTGGAACAGGGTGGCACCGGGGAGCTGTTTTTT. Together with reference TRBV5-8 and TRBJ2-2, the CDR3 gives the full variable domain: EAGVTQSPTHLIKTRGQQATLRCSPISGHTSVYWYQQALGLGLQFLLWYDEGEERNRGNFPPRFSGRQFPNYSSELNVNALELEDSALYLCASSLEQGGTGELFFGEGSRLTVL.

The chain links TRBV6-4 to TRBJ1-4; 7 nucleotides match TRBD1. After removal of 10 bases from V and 7 bases from J, the junction contained 9 bases not matched to a gene. From germline, CDR1 is MRHNA and CDR2 SNTAGT. The CDR3 is made up of 13 amino acids. Written as DNA, the CDR3 is TGTGCCAACACAGGGGCGAGGATTGAAAAACTGTTTTTT. Protein: CANTGARIEKLFF.

The V and J genes are TRBV19 and TRBJ2-1; 9 bases fit TRBD2. Germline values: CDR1 LNHDA, CDR2 SQIVND (reference sequence). This CDR3 is 15 amino acids long. The junction had 7 bases not matched to a gene; V was cut back by 9 bases and J by 1 base. The chain's CDR3 is CASLRAGGSYNEQFF. The DNA for the CDR3 is TGTGCCAGCCTTCGTGCGGGAGGGTCCTACAATGAGCAGTTCTTC.

To note about this clone: This specimen includes other DNA sequences encoding the same CDR3. The rearrangement links TRBV7-2 to TRBJ1-3; 8 nucleotides match TRBD1. Germline V gives CDR1 SGHTA, CDR2 FQGNSA. The length of the CDR3 is 15 residues. V lost 4 bases, J lost 4 bases, and 6 bases stayed unmatched. This chain's CDR3 is CASSYGQGSGNTIYF. The CDR3 DNA follows: TGTGCCAGCAGCTACGGACAGGGATCAGGAAACACCATATATTTT.

The CDR3 sequence is CASSLSLAAWEVPYEQYF. DNA of the CDR3: TGTGCCAGTAGTTTATCTCTTGCAGCGTGGGAGGTACCCTACGAGCAGTACTTC. The rearrangement uses TRBV19 and TRBJ2-7; TRBD2 might be the D (6 bases). V gave up 5 bases and J gave up 2 bases, with 25 bases separating them. Germline CDR1 and CDR2: LNHDA and SQIVND (reference sequence). There are 18 residues in the CDR3.

The rearrangement uses TRBV18 and TRBJ2-7; 8 bases match TRBD2. V dropped 8 bases and J dropped 2; count of bases not matched to a gene: 5. Germline V gene lookup returns CDR1 KGHSH and CDR2 LQKENI. The CDR3 loop spans 13 amino acids. DNA for the CDR3: TGTGCCAGCGAAGAAGCGGGGGCCTACGAGCAGTACTTC. Translated, it gives CASEEAGAYEQYF.

The J gene is TRBJ2-2, the V gene TRBV5-1, with D uncertain. Germline lookup yields CDR1 SGHRS and CDR2 YFSETQ. CDR3 length equals 13 residues. Trimming took 5 bases from V and 3 from J, leaving 8 bases between them. CDR3 nucleotide sequence: TGCGCCAGCAGATCCGGTTACACCGGGGAGCTGTTTTTT. It specifies CASRSGYTGELFF.

The V call is TRBV29-1, the J call TRBJ1-1; 9 positions match TRBD1. V lost 6 bases to trimming and J lost 5 bases; unmatched junction nucleotides: 10. This CDR3 spans 14 amino acids. Germline V CDR1 and CDR2: SQVTM, ANQGSEA. CDR3 protein: CSVVQGALGTEAFF. The CDR3, as DNA: TGCAGCGTCGTACAGGGGGCCTTAGGAACTGAAGCTTTCTTT.

This clone was counted a few times. V and J are TRBV4-3 and TRBJ1-1, with D uncertain. Germline CDR1 reads LGHNA; CDR2 reads YSLEER. V shed 0 bases and J shed 7 bases, with 9 bases lying between them. The CDR3 spans 13 residues. The CDR3 DNA reads as TGCGCCAGCAGCCAAGATTGGCAGGATGAAGCTTTCTTT. Translated: CASSQDWQDEAFF.

The chain joins TRBV5-1 to TRBJ2-5; TRBD1 aligns across 11 bases. The V and J ends lost 4 bases and 5 bases, in that order; junction bases with no gene match: 7. Germline V CDR1 and CDR2: SGHRS, YFSETQ. This CDR3 region has 15 residues. The CDR3 coding sequence is TGCGCCAGCAGCCCGGGGGACAGGGGGAAGGAGACCCAGTACTTC. Its translation is CASSPGDRGKETQYF. Drawing the rest from reference TRBV5-1 and TRBJ2-5, the complete variable domain is KAGVTQTPRYLIKTRGQQVTLSCSPISGHRSVSWYQQTPGQGLQFLFEYFSETQRNKGNFPGRFSGRQFSNSRSEMNVSTLELGDSALYLCASSPGDRGKETQYFGPGTRLLVL.

The V gene is TRBV27, the J gene TRBJ1-2, with D perhaps TRBD1 (5 bases). Germline V gene sequence: CDR1 MNHEY, CDR2 SMNVEV (reference sequence). Between the trimmed V and J ends, which lost 6 bases and 0 bases, there was a span of 11 bases. This CDR3 spans 14 amino acids. The CDR3 bases are TGTGCCAGCAGGCTGGACACCTCTAACTATGGCTACACCTTC. Translating it yields CASRLDTSNYGYTF.

Concerning this clone itself: One end of the junction varies from germline; a read error may be responsible. CDR3 in amino acids: CVSSPTTGNGYTF. For the CDR3, the DNA is TGTGTCAGCAGCCCGACGACAGGGAATGGCTACACCTTC. This chain uses TRBV7-3 with TRBJ1-2; 7 positions agree with TRBD1. In germline, CDR1 is SGHTA, CDR2 FQGTGA. This CDR3 spans 13 amino acids.

This clone was seen once. The CDR3 sequence is CASSGRQGRTNEKLFF. The CDR3 DNA follows: TGTGCCAGCAGTGGGAGACAGGGGCGGACTAATGAAAAACTGTTTTTT. The chain has TRBV6-2 or TRBV6-3 and TRBJ1-4, with TRBD1 matching over 8 bases. Germline V gene sequence: CDR1 MNHEY, CDR2 SVGEGT. The CDR3 has 16 amino acids. V lost 5 bases and J lost 2; bases outside the gene matches: 7.

This chain uses TRBV2 with TRBJ2-5; 9 bases fit TRBD2. The CDR3 is 14 amino acids. The trim removed 7 bases at V and 5 bases at J, leaving 8 bases unmatched. Germline CDR1 is SNHLY and CDR2 is FYNNEI. DNA for the CDR3: TGTGCCAGCAAGCGGGGGGCCCCTTCGGAGACCCAGTACTTC. This sequence encodes CASKRGAPSETQYF.

Here the CDR3 DNA reads TGTGCCAGCAGCCAAAGGCGGGGGCAAACCGGGGAGCTGTTTTTT. Translating it yields CASSQRRGQTGELFF. The gene calls are TRBV14 and TRBJ2-2; D perhaps matches TRBD2 (7 bases). Germline V gene lookup returns CDR1 SGHDN and CDR2 FVKESK. The CDR3 covers 15 residues. The germline V and J ends were trimmed by 2 bases and 5 bases, with 12 bases remaining between them.

J is TRBJ1-5 and V is TRBV28, with D unclear. V lost 6 bases, J lost 2 bases, and 11 bases lay in between. Germline V CDR1 and CDR2: MDHEN, SYDVKM. The CDR3 extends over 14 amino acids. DNA of the CDR3: TGTGCCAGCAGAGCGGGAGGCGGCAATCAGCCCCAGCATTTT. It yields the protein CASRAGGGNQPQHF. Full variable domain (rest looked up from reference TRBV28 and TRBJ1-5): DVKVTQSSRYLVKRTGEKVFLECVQDMDHENMFWYRQDPGLGLRLIYFSYDVKMKEKGDIPEGYSVSREKKERFSLILESASTNQTSMYLCASRAGGGNQPQHFGDGTRLSIL.

The chain uses TRBV7-9 and TRBJ1-2; 8 bases are a match to TRBD1. This CDR3 has 15 amino acids. Germline assignment: CDR1 SEHNR and CDR2 FQNEAQ (reference sequence). Unmatched junction bases numbered 10, after V lost 2 bases and J lost 8 bases. The CDR3 DNA is TGTGCCAGCAGCTTAAGAGGGACAGGCAGGCAGGGCTACACCTTC. Protein product: CASSLRGTGRQGYTF.

V is TRBV2 and J is TRBJ2-2; 8 bases line up with TRBD1. The CDR3 loop spans 16 amino acids. Germline trimming cut 5 bases from V and 2 bases from J; bases unmatched to any gene: 7. Germline V gene sequence: CDR1 SNHLY, CDR2 FYNNEI. CDR3 protein: CASSPFGQGNTGELFF. CDR3 bases: TGTGCCAGCAGTCCCTTCGGACAGGGTAACACCGGGGAGCTGTTTTTT.

The gene calls are TRBV9 and TRBJ1-5; TRBD1 is a possible D gene (6 bases). This CDR3 is built from 15 residues. Trimming left V 3 bases short and J 2 bases short, with 12 bases between. Germline CDR1 and CDR2: SGDLS and YYNGEE. CDR3 DNA sequence: TGTGCCAGCAGCGGAACAGGGTCGGGCAATCAGCCCCAGCATTTT. It is translated as CASSGTGSGNQPQHF.

This rearrangement joins TRBV28 to TRBJ2-7, with unresolved D. The CDR3 loop spans 13 amino acids. CDR1 and CDR2 from the germline V gene are MDHEN and SYDVKM. V shed 4 bases and J shed 2 bases, with 9 bases lying between them. The CDR3, as DNA: TGTGCCAGCAGTTCATCACCAGCCTACGAGCAGTACTTC. Protein sequence: CASSSSPAYEQYF. Based on the CDR3 plus reference TRBV28 and TRBJ2-7, the full variable domain is DVKVTQSSRYLVKRTGEKVFLECVQDMDHENMFWYRQDPGLGLRLIYFSYDVKMKEKGDIPEGYSVSREKKERFSLILESASTNQTSMYLCASSSSPAYEQYFGPGTRLTVT.

J is TRBJ2-5 and V is TRBV9; the match to TRBD2 covers 15 bases. This CDR3 has 16 amino acids. V was clipped by 4 bases and J by 5 bases; unmatched bases: 6. Germline values: CDR1 SGDLS, CDR2 YYNGEE. CDR3: CASSSGLAGGPETQYF. The CDR3, as DNA: TGTGCCAGCAGCTCCGGACTAGCGGGAGGGCCTGAGACCCAGTACTTC.

This chain links TRBV30 with TRBJ2-2; 9 bases align to TRBD2. The germline gives CDR1 GTSNPN, CDR2 SVGIG (reference sequence). The trim removed 0 bases at V and 5 bases at J, leaving 7 bases unmatched. This CDR3 contains 16 residues. CDR3 amino acids: CAWSVLAGPTTGELFF. The CDR3 DNA sequence: TGTGCCTGGAGTGTCCTAGCGGGGCCTACAACCGGGGAGCTGTTTTTT.

The J gene is TRBJ2-2, the V gene TRBV19; 8 nucleotides agree with TRBD2. This CDR3 comprises 15 residues. V lost 5 bases, J lost 6 bases, and 8 bases stayed unmatched. Germline V gives CDR1 LNHDA, CDR2 SQIVND (reference sequence). The CDR3 DNA follows: TGTGCCAGTAGTCCGCCGGGACTAGTTTCCGGGGAGCTGTTTTTT. It codes for CASSPPGLVSGELFF.

This chain uses TRBV6-6 with TRBJ1-5; possibly TRBD1 for D (5 bases). Trimming cost V 5 bases and J 7 bases, with 12 bases left between them. CDR1 and CDR2 from the germline V gene are MNHNY and SVGAGI (reference sequence). The CDR3 consists of 13 residues. The CDR3 nucleotides read TGTGCCAGCAGTCCCCAGGGAGGGCAGCCCCAGCATTTT. Translating gives CASSPQGGQPQHF.